These 16 T cell receptor beta chains were all obtained from the same sample, sequenced in a study of shared clonotypes between healthy human individuals. Sequencing used immunoSEQ multiplex PCR; TCRdb keeps in-frame clones, though not all of them. Among fewer than 600,000 clones listed, just over 75% were seen once. Sequencing was carried out using PBMCs. Receptors were obtained from a woman aged 40 to 49 in good health. Some clones in this sample may be carry-over from other donors' samples.

The chain employs TRBV5-1 and TRBJ2-2; TRBD2 matches 8 bases. The CDR3 sequence is 16 residues long. Trimming at V came to 4 bases and at J to 1 base, leaving 6 bases not matched to a gene. CDR1 is SGHRS, CDR2 YFSETQ, per germline. CDR3 DNA: TGCGCCAGCAGCCCACCGGGACTAGAGAACACCGGGGAGCTGTTTTTT. It encodes CASSPPGLENTGELFF.

The V call is TRBV29-1, the J call TRBJ2-3; possible D gene TRBD1, 5 bases. Trimming left V 3 bases short and J 0 bases short, with 13 bases between. Per germline, CDR1 SQVTM and CDR2 ANQGSEA. The CDR3 totals 15 residues. CDR3 bases: TGCAGCGTTGAGGGGCAGACAACTAGCACAGATACGCAGTATTTT. Its translation is CSVEGQTTSTDTQYF.

V gene TRBV9 combines with J gene TRBJ2-5; 8 positions agree with TRBD1. V trimming: 4 bases; J trimming: 4 bases; junction bases outside the gene matches: 12. The CDR3 runs to 16 residues. Germline-derived CDR1 and CDR2 are SGDLS and YYNGEE. The CDR3 protein is CASSPQPGQVVETQYF. In DNA, the CDR3 is TGTGCCAGCAGCCCTCAGCCGGGACAGGTCGTAGAGACCCAGTACTTC.

Of note for this clone: This may arise from a read error, as a much more abundant clone is one base away. This chain connects TRBV5-6 to TRBJ2-6, with D hard to call. The V gene's germline CDR1 is SGHDT and CDR2 YYEEEE. This CDR3 comprises 15 residues. The DNA of the CDR3 is TGTGCCAGCAACTTGGGTGTCTCTGGGGCCAACGTCCTGACTTTC. This codes for CASNLGVSGANVLTF.

The chain has TRBV4-1 and TRBJ1-4; 8 bases map to TRBD1. The germline V gene has CDR1 MGHRA and CDR2 YSYEKL. The CDR3 length is 16 residues. The trim removed 3 bases at V and 3 bases at J, leaving 6 bases unmatched. Here the CDR3 reads CASSHLTGVSNEKLFF. CDR3 sequence (DNA): TGCGCCAGCAGCCACTTGACAGGGGTGTCTAATGAAAAACTGTTTTTT.

The chain joins TRBV28 to TRBJ2-7; 7 nucleotides line up with TRBD1. Germline-derived CDR1 and CDR2 are MDHEN and SYDVKM. The CDR3 length is 14 residues. V gave up 5 bases and J gave up 6 bases; unmatched junction bases: 10. CDR3 nucleotides: TGTGCCAGCAGTCATGACAGGGAGCTGTTCGAGCAGTACTTC. It yields the protein CASSHDRELFEQYF.

Only a few counts were recorded for this clone. The chain employs TRBV15 and TRBJ1-1, with TRBD1 matching 8 bases. Germline trimming cut 1 base from V and 4 bases from J; bases unmatched to any gene: 5. Per the germline V gene, CDR1 is LNHNV and CDR2 is YYDKDF (reference sequence). The CDR3 sequence is 15 residues long. CDR3 amino acids: CATSRGTGFVTEAFF. The CDR3 nucleotides are TGTGCCACCAGCAGAGGGACAGGGTTTGTCACTGAAGCTTTCTTT. Variable domain in full (rest from reference TRBV15 and TRBJ1-1): DAMVIQNPRYQVTQFGKPVTLSCSQTLNHNVMYWYQQKSSQAPKLLFHYYDKDFNNEADTPDNFQSRRPNTSFCFLDIRSPGLGDTAMYLCATSRGTGFVTEAFFGQGTRLTVV.

The rearrangement uses TRBV27 and TRBJ2-3, with 11 bases identical to TRBD2. The V gene's germline CDR1 is MNHEY and CDR2 SMNVEV (reference sequence). Trimming took 3 bases from V and 4 from J; bases not matched to a gene: 9. This CDR3 has 17 amino acids. CDR3 DNA sequence: TGTGCCAGCAGTTTCACTAGCGGGAGCTCTACCCCAGATACGCAGTATTTT. This gives the protein CASSFTSGSSTPDTQYF.

V usage is TRBV5-1 and J usage is TRBJ2-2, with TRBD1 identical over 9 bases. The CDR3 loop spans 15 amino acids. V was pared by 3 bases and J by 3 bases, with 3 bases of the junction left unmatched. Germline V CDR1 and CDR2: SGHRS, YFSETQ. As DNA, the CDR3 is TGCGCCAGCAGCTCTGGACAGGGGTACACCGGGGAGCTGTTTTTT. Encoded protein: CASSSGQGYTGELFF.

The V call is TRBV9, the J call TRBJ2-3; TRBD1 aligns across 12 bases. This CDR3 has 15 amino acids. Trimming removed 2 bases from V and 4 bases from J; junction bases left unmatched: 2. Germline V gives CDR1 SGDLS, CDR2 YYNGEE. The CDR3 sequence is CASSVGQGASDTQYF. The CDR3 nucleotides are TGTGCCAGCAGCGTGGGACAGGGGGCGTCAGATACGCAGTATTTT. The full variable domain, completed using reference TRBV9 and TRBJ2-3, is DSGVTQTPKHLITATGQRVTLRCSPRSGDLSVYWYQQSLDQGLQFLIQYYNGEERAKGNILERFSAQQFPDLHSELNLSSLELGDSALYFCASSVGQGASDTQYFGPGTRLTVL.

The rearrangement joins TRBV7-7 to TRBJ2-2, with D maybe TRBD1 (6 bases). The CDR3 has 15 residues. Germline V CDR1 and CDR2: SSHAT, FNYEAQ (reference sequence). The V end was cut by 4 bases, the J end by 3 bases, with 12 bases between. The CDR3 nucleotides are TGTGCCAGCAGCTACACCGGGACACACACCGGGGAGCTGTTTTTT. Protein: CASSYTGTHTGELFF.

The rearrangement joins TRBV11-3 to TRBJ2-4, with TRBD1 matching 9 bases. The germline CDR1 and CDR2 sequences are SGHNT and YENEEA. J lost 7 bases, V lost 1 base, and 2 bases had no gene match. This CDR3 region has 14 residues. CDR3 region: CASSLGQGGNIQYF. The CDR3 nucleotides are TGTGCCAGCAGCTTAGGACAGGGGGGGAACATTCAGTACTTC.

This clone was picked up a small number of times. V usage is TRBV18 and J usage is TRBJ1-1; possibly TRBD1 for D (5 bases). The CDR3 extends over 13 amino acids. Germline-derived CDR1 and CDR2 are KGHSH and LQKENI. Trimming cost V 5 bases and J 8 bases, with 15 bases left between them. CDR3 amino acids: CASSDGNRREAFF. As DNA, the CDR3 is TGTGCCAGCTCAGATGGGAACAGGAGGGAAGCTTTCTTT. The complete variable domain, with remaining parts taken from reference TRBV18 and TRBJ1-1, reads NAGVMQNPRHLVRRRGQEARLRCSPMKGHSHVYWYRQLPEEGLKFMVYLQKENIIDESGMPKERFSAEFPKEGPSILRIQQVVRGDSAAYFCASSDGNRREAFFGQGTRLTVV.

J is TRBJ2-1 and V is TRBV5-1; tentatively, D is TRBD2 (6 bases). V lost 3 bases and J lost 6, with 13 bases in between. Germline CDR1 reads SGHRS; CDR2 reads YFSETQ. The CDR3 is 14 amino acids. The CDR3 spells CASSSYGGGNEQFF. CDR3 bases: TGCGCCAGCAGCTCCTATGGGGGAGGCAATGAGCAGTTCTTC.

For this clone: The likely explanation is a read error, given a far larger clone one base away. The same CDR3 is also encoded by other DNA sequences in this sample. V gene TRBV6-5 combines with J gene TRBJ2-7; 7 bases line up with TRBD2. This CDR3 contains 13 residues. Germline assignment: CDR1 MNHEY and CDR2 SVGAGI. The DNA for the CDR3 is TGCGCCACCCTTAACGGGAGGCCATGCGAGCAGTACTTC. As protein: CATLNGRPCEQYF.

This clone was observed a handful of times. The chain employs TRBV25-1 and TRBJ2-3; TRBD2 might be the D (5 bases). The CDR3 covers 13 residues. Germline CDR1 is MGHDK and CDR2 is SYGVNS. The V end lost 6 bases, the J end lost 4 bases, and 11 bases lay between the germline ends. CDR3 in DNA: TGTGCCAGCAGGCGTGGGAGCGCAGATACGCAGTATTTT. Translation: CASRRGSADTQYF.